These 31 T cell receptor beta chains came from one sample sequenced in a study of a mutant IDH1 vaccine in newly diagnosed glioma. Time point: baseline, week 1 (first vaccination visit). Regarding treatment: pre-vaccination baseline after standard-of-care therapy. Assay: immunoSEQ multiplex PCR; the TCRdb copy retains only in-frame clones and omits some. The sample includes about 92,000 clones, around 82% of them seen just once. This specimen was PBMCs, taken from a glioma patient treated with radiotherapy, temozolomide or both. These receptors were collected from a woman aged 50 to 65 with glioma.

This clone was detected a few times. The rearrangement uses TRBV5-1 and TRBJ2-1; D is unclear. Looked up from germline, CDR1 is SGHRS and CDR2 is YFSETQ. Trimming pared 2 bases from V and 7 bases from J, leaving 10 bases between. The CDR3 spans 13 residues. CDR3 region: CASSLHLGNEQFF. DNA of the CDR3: TGCGCCAGCAGCTTACACCTAGGGAATGAGCAGTTCTTC.

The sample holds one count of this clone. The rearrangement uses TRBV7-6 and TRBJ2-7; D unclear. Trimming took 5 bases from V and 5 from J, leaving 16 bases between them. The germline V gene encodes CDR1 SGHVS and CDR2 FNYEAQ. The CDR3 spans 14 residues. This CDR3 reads CASSPYPALHEQYF. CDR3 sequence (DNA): TGTGCCAGCAGCCCCTACCCGGCTTTACACGAGCAGTACTTC.

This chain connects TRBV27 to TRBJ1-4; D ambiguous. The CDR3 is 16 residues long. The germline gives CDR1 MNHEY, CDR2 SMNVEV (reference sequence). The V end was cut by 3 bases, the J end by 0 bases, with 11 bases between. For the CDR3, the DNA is TGTGCCAGCAGTTTCAAGGCTGAAGCAACTAATGAAAAACTGTTTTTT. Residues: CASSFKAEATNEKLFF. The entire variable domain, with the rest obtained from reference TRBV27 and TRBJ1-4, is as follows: EAQVTQNPRYLITVTGKKLTVTCSQNMNHEYMSWYRQDPGLGLRQIYYSMNVEVTDKGDVPEGYKVSRKEKRNFPLILESPSPNQTSLYFCASSFKAEATNEKLFFGSGTQLSVL.

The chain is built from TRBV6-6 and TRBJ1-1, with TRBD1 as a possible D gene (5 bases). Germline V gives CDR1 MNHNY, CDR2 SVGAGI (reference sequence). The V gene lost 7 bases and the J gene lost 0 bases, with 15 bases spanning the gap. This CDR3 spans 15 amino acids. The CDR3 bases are TGTGCCAGCACCCACCGGCAGGGCCTGAACACTGAAGCTTTCTTT. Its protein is CASTHRQGLNTEAFF.

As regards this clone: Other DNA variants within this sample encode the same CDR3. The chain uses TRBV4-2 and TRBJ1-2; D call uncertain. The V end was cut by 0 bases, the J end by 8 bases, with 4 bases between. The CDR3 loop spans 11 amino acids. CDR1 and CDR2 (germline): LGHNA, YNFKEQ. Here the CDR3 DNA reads TGTGCCAGCAGCCAAGATAGCGGCTACACCTTC. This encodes CASSQDSGYTF.

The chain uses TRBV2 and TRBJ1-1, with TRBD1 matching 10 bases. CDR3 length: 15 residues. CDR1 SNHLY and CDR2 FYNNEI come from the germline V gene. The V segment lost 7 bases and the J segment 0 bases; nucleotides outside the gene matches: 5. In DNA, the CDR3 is TGTGCCAGCATCGGGACAGGGGAGATGAACACTGAAGCTTTCTTT. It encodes CASIGTGEMNTEAFF.

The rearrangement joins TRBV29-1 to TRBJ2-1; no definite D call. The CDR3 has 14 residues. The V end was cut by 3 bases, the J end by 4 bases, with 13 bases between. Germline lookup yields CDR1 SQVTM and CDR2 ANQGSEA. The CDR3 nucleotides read TGCAGCGTTGAGAGGACGGCTAGTTACAATGAGCAGTTCTTC. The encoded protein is CSVERTASYNEQFF.

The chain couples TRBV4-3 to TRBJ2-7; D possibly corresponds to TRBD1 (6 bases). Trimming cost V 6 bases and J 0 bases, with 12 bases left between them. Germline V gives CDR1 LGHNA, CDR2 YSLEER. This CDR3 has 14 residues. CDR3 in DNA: TGCGCCAGCAGACAGGACAGCCGCTCCTACGAGCAGTACTTC. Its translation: CASRQDSRSYEQYF.

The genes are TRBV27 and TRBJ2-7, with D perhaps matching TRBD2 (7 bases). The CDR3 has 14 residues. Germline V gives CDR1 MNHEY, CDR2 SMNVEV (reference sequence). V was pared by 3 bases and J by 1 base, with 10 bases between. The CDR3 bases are TGTGCCAGCAGTTTCGCGGGGGCGTCCTACGAGCAGTACTTC. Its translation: CASSFAGASYEQYF.

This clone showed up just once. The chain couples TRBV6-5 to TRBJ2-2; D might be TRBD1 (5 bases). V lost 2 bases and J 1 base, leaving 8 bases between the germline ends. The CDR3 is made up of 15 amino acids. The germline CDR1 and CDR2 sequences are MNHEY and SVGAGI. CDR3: CASSYRGLNTGELFF. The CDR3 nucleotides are TGTGCCAGCAGTTACAGGGGCCTGAACACCGGGGAGCTGTTTTTT.

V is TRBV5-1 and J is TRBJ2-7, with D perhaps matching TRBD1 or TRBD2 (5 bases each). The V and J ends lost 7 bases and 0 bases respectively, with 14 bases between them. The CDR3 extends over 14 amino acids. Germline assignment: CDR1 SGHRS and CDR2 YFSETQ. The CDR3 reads CASWDGRSSYEQYF. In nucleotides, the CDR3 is TGCGCCAGCTGGGACGGTCGGAGCTCCTACGAGCAGTACTTC.

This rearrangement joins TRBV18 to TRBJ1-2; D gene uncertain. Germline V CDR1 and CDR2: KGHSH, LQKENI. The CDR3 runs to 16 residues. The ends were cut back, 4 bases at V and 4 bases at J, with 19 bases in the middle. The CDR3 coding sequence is TGTGCCAGCTCACTGAGGCTACAGCCGGAAGGCTATGGCTACACCTTC. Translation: CASSLRLQPEGYGYTF. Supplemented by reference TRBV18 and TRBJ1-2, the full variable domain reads NAGVMQNPRHLVRRRGQEARLRCSPMKGHSHVYWYRQLPEEGLKFMVYLQKENIIDESGMPKERFSAEFPKEGPSILRIQQVVRGDSAAYFCASSLRLQPEGYGYTFGSGTRLTVV.

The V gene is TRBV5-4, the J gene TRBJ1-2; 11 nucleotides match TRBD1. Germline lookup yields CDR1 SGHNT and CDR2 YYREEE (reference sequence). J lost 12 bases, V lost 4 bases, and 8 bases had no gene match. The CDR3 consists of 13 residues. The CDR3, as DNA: TGTGCCAGCAGCGTAACCGGGACAGGGGGTCACACCTTC. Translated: CASSVTGTGGHTF.

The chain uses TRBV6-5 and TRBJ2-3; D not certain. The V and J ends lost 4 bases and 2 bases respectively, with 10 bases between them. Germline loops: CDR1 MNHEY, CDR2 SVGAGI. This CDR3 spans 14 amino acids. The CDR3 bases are TGTGCCAGCAGTTCTCTTTCCTTCACAGATACGCAGTATTTT. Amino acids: CASSSLSFTDTQYF.

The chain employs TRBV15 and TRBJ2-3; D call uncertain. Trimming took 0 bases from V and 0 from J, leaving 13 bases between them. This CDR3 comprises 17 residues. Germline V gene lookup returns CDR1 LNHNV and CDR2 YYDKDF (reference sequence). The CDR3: CATSRDKVSASTDTQYF. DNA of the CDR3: TGTGCCACCAGCAGAGATAAAGTGTCAGCAAGCACAGATACGCAGTATTTT.

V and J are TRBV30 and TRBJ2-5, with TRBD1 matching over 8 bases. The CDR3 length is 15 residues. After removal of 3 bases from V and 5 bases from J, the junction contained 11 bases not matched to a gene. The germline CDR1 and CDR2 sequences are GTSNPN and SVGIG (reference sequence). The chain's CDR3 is CAWRGGQGAGETQYF. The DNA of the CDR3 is TGTGCCTGGAGAGGAGGTCAGGGGGCGGGGGAGACCCAGTACTTC.

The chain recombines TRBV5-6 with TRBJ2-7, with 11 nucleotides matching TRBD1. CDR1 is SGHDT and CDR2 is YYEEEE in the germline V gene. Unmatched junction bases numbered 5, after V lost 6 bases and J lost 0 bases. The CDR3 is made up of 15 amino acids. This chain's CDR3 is CASNAGTGGSYEQYF. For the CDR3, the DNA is TGTGCCAGCAATGCCGGGACAGGGGGCTCCTACGAGCAGTACTTC.

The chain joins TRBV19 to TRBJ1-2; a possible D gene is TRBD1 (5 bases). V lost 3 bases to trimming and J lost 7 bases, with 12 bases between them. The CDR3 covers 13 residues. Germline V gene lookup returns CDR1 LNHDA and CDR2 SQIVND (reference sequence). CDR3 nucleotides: TGTGCCAGTAGTATGGAGGTTGGGACTGGCTACACCTTC. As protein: CASSMEVGTGYTF. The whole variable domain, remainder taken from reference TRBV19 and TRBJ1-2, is DGGITQSPKYLFRKEGQNVTLSCEQNLNHDAMYWYRQDPGQGLRLIYYSQIVNDFQKGDIAEGYSVSREKKESFPLTVTSAQKNPTAFYLCASSMEVGTGYTFGSGTRLTVV.

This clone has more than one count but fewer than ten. DNA for the CDR3: TGCGCCAGCAGGGTCCGGGACAGGACTCCAACTGAAGCTTTCTTT. This translates into CASRVRDRTPTEAFF. The chain recombines TRBV5-1 with TRBJ1-1, with TRBD1 matching 8 bases. V trimming: 5 bases; J trimming: 5 bases; junction bases outside the gene matches: 11. The CDR3 extends over 15 amino acids. Per the germline V gene, CDR1 is SGHRS and CDR2 is YFSETQ.

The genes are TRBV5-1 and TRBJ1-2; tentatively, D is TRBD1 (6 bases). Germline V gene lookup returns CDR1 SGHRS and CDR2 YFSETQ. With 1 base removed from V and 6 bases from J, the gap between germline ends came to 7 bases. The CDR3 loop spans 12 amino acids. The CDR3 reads CASSLSGDGYTF. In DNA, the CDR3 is TGCGCCAGCAGCTTGTCAGGGGATGGCTACACCTTC.

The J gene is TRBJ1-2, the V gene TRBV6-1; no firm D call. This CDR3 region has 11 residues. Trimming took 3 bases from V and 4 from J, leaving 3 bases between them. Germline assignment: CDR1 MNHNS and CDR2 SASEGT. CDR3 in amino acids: CASSDVYGYTF. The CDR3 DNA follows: TGTGCCAGCAGTGACGTCTATGGCTACACCTTC.

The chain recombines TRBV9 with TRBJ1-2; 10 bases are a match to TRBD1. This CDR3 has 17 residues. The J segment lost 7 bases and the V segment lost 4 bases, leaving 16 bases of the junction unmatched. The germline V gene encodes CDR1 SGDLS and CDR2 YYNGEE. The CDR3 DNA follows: TGTGCCAGCAGCCCGGGACAGGGGACGACTCTCCTCGGTGGCTACACCTTC. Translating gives CASSPGQGTTLLGGYTF.

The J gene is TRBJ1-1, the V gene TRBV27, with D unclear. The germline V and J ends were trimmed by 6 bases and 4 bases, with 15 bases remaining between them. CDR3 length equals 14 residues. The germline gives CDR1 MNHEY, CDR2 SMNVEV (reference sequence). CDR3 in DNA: TGTGCCAGCAGGATACAGACATTCGTCACTGAAGCTTTCTTT. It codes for CASRIQTFVTEAFF.

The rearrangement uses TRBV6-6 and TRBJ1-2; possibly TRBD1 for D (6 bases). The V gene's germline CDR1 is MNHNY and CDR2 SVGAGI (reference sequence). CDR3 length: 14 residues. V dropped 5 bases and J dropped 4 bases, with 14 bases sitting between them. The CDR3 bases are TGTGCCAGCAGTACCCCAGGCAGGGGCTATGGCTACACCTTC. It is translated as CASSTPGRGYGYTF.

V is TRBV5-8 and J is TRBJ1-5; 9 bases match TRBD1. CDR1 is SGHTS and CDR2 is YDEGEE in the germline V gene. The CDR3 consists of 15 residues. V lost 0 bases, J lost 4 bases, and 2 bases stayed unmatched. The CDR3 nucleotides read TGTGCCAGCAGCTTGGGGACAGGGGAGAATCAGCCCCAGCATTTT. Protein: CASSLGTGENQPQHF. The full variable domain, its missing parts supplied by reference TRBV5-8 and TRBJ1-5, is EAGVTQSPTHLIKTRGQQATLRCSPISGHTSVYWYQQALGLGLQFLLWYDEGEERNRGNFPPRFSGRQFPNYSSELNVNALELEDSALYLCASSLGTGENQPQHFGDGTRLSIL.

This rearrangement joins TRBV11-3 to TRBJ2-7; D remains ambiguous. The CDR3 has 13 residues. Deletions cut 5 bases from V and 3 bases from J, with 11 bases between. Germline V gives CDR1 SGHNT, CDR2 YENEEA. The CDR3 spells CASSQTEFYEQYF. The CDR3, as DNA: TGTGCCAGCAGCCAGACGGAGTTCTACGAGCAGTACTTC.

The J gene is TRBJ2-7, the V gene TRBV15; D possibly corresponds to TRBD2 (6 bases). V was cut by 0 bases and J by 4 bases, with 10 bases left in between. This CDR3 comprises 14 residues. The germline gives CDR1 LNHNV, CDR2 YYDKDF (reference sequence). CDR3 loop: CATSRDRRVYEQYF. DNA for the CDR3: TGTGCCACCAGCAGAGATCGGAGGGTATACGAGCAGTACTTC.

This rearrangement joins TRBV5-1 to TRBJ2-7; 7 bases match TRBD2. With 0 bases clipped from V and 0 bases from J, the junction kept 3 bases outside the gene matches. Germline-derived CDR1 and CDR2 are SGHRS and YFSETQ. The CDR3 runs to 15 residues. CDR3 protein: CASSLVGGGSYEQYF. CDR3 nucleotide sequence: TGCGCCAGCAGCTTGGTAGGCGGGGGCTCCTACGAGCAGTACTTC.

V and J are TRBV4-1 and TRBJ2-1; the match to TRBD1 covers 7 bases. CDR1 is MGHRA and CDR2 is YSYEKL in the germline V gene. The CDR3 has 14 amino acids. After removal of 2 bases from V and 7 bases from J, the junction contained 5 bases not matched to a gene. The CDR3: CASSQRDRLNEQFF. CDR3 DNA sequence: TGCGCCAGCAGCCAACGGGACAGATTAAATGAGCAGTTCTTC.

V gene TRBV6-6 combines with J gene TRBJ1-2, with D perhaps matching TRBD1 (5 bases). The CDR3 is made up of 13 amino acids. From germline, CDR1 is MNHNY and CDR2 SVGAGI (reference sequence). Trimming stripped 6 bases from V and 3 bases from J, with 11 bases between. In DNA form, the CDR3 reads TGTGCCAGCAGATCCAGGGAGGACTATGGCTACACCTTC. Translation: CASRSREDYGYTF.

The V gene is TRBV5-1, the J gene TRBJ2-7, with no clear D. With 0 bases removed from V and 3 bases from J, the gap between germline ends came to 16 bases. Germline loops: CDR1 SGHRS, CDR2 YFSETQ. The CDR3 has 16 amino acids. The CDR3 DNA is TGCGCCAGCAGCTTGGCCGCGAACCCAGCGAGCTACGAGCAGTACTTC. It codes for CASSLAANPASYEQYF.